This TCR beta chain appears in the sequencing data of a study of blood T cell repertoires in COVID-19. The germline V gene has CDR1 SGHRS and CDR2 YFSETQ. CDR3 length equals 15 residues. V was pared by 4 bases and J by 5 bases, with 18 bases between. Original processing methods: Amplification from reference gene primers served as the basis for estimated nucleated cell counts. Sequencing was performed with immunoSEQ multiplex PCR; in TCRdb, only in-frame clones are kept and a portion is missing. V and J calls and clone size are those listed in that table; D and trimming were worked out from the DNA. Seen here are 250,000 or so clones, around nine tenths observed once, and the top ten hold around 2.8%.

This chain connects TRBV5-1 to TRBJ2-5; tentative D call: TRBD2 (5 bases). Sequencing was carried out using peripheral blood. The TCR originated in a woman aged 60 to 75 with acute or convalescent COVID-19. This CDR3 is CASSHALGDWETQYF. DNA of the CDR3: TGCGCCAGCAGCCACGCCCTCGGGGATTGGGAGACCCAGTACTTC. Combining the CDR3 with reference TRBV5-1 and TRBJ2-5 gives the whole variable domain KAGVTQTPRYLIKTRGQQVTLSCSPISGHRSVSWYQQTPGQGLQFLFEYFSETQRNKGNFPGRFSGRQFSNSRSEMNVSTLELGDSALYLCASSHALGDWETQYFGPGTRLLVL.